This paragraph covers one T cell receptor beta chain sequence. Built from TCR beta cDNA, the libraries had unique molecular identifiers in them. TCRdb reanalysed the PCR reads using MiXCR and keeps one entry per CDR3 protein. Among roughly 160,000 distinct CDR3 sequences, 30% to 45% were seen once, and the ten largest hold roughly 28%. The CDR3 runs to 15 residues. With 7 bases clipped from V and 3 bases from J, the junction kept 9 bases outside the gene matches. CDR1 and CDR2 from the germline V gene are MNHEY and SVGAGI. This record comes from a study of post-analysis software for immune sequencing data.

The sample here was blood, taken after autologous hematopoietic stem cell transplantation. This rearrangement joins TRBV6-5 to TRBJ2-1; 7 bases map to TRBD1. This receptor was taken from a girl between 10 and 17 years old with multiple sclerosis. The CDR3 reads CASTRRGLLYNEQFF. CDR3 in DNA: TGTGCCAGCACCCGAAGGGGGCTGCTCTACAATGAGCAGTTCTTC.